Shown below are 29 T cell receptor beta chains from a single sample sequenced in a study of blood T cell repertoires in COVID-19. Some clones are missing from TCRdb's copy, which holds only in-frame ones; the method was immunoSEQ multiplex PCR. The data hold 200,000 to 300,000 clones, with over 75% observed a single time. The specimen was peripheral blood. Receptors were obtained from a human donor in a cohort sampled during active COVID-19.

In DNA form, the CDR3 reads TGCGCCAGCAGCCGATGGACAGGGTCGCAAGAGACCCAGTACTTC. Translating gives CASSRWTGSQETQYF. The chain carries TRBV4-3 and TRBJ2-5; the match to TRBD1 covers 8 bases. Germline CDR1 and CDR2: LGHNA and YSLEER. The CDR3 is 15 residues long. Germline trimming cut 4 bases from V and 2 bases from J; bases unmatched to any gene: 6.

The CDR3 coding sequence is TGTGCCAGCAGCCTACGCTCGGAGATCGGCGAGACCCAGTACTTC. This sequence encodes CASSLRSEIGETQYF. V is TRBV7-9 and J is TRBJ2-5; D uncertain. The CDR3 extends over 15 amino acids. Germline V CDR1 and CDR2: SEHNR, FQNEAQ (reference sequence). Trimming took 5 bases from V and 5 from J, leaving 18 bases between them.

This clone was seen only a few times. This rearrangement joins TRBV2 to TRBJ2-5; D ambiguous. Trimming took 8 bases from V and 2 from J, leaving 12 bases between them. There are 13 residues in the CDR3. The germline V gene has CDR1 SNHLY and CDR2 FYNNEI. CDR3 amino acids: CASARNVQETQYF. The CDR3 bases are TGTGCCAGCGCGCGGAACGTACAAGAGACCCAGTACTTC. The complete variable domain, with remaining parts taken from reference TRBV2 and TRBJ2-5, reads EPEVTQTPSHQVTQMGQEVILRCVPISNHLYFYWYRQILGQKVEFLVSFYNNEISEKSEIFDDQFSVERPDGSNFTLKIRSTKLEDSAMYFCASARNVQETQYFGPGTRLLVL.

This clone has a single count. The chain recombines TRBV6-5 with TRBJ2-3; no reliable D call. Germline V gene data show CDR1 as MNHEY and CDR2 as SVGAGI. There are 15 residues in the CDR3. V was pared by 0 bases and J by 1 base, with 8 bases between. The DNA for the CDR3 is TGTGCCAGCAGTTACTCTAGCCGCCGCACAGATACGCAGTATTTT. Amino acid sequence: CASSYSSRRTDTQYF.

The chain is built from TRBV21-1 and TRBJ2-2; TRBD2, the D gene given by the table, was not confirmed from the DNA. TRBV21-1 is a listed pseudogene. There are 15 residues in the CDR3. This CDR3 reads CASSKAPDSTGELFF. CDR3 nucleotides: TGTGCCAGCAGCAAAGCCCCCGATAGTACCGGGGAGCTGTTTTTT.

The table lists this clone with a few counts. The sample contains more than one DNA sequence encoding this CDR3. This chain links TRBV18 with TRBJ1-6; no clear D gene. Trimming removed 3 bases from V and 6 bases from J, with 6 bases in between. In germline, CDR1 is KGHSH, CDR2 LQKENI. The CDR3 covers 13 residues. DNA of the CDR3: TGTGCCAGCTCACCGGGGAGTAATTCACCCCTCCACTTT. The encoded protein is CASSPGSNSPLHF. The full variable domain, rest sourced from reference TRBV18 and TRBJ1-6, is NAGVMQNPRHLVRRRGQEARLRCSPMKGHSHVYWYRQLPEEGLKFMVYLQKENIIDESGMPKERFSAEFPKEGPSILRIQQVVRGDSAAYFCASSPGSNSPLHFGNGTRLTVT.

This chain links TRBV2 with TRBJ1-2, with D hard to call. This CDR3 is 14 amino acids long. V lost 9 bases to trimming and J lost 0 bases, with 14 bases between them. Germline V gene data show CDR1 as SNHLY and CDR2 as FYNNEI. CDR3 loop: CASQLVRANYGYTF. In nucleotides, the CDR3 is TGTGCCAGTCAGCTAGTCCGAGCTAACTATGGCTACACCTTC.

This clone counts as medium-sized (0.01 to 0.1%). Other DNA sequences of this sample code for an identical CDR3. This chain links TRBV12-3 or TRBV12-4 with TRBJ2-2; D is uncertain. Trimming pared 6 bases from V and 4 bases from J, leaving 9 bases between. CDR3 length equals 13 residues. The CDR3 region has the DNA TGTGCCAGCAGCCCCTCGGGCACCGGGGAGCTGTTTTTT. Translated: CASSPSGTGELFF.

The V gene is TRBV23-1, the J gene TRBJ2-5; D is perhaps TRBD2 (6 bases). TRBV23-1 is an ORF, and what it does is uncertain. V lost 2 bases, J lost 3 bases, and 16 bases lay in between. The CDR3 length is 16 residues. In DNA form, the CDR3 reads TGCGCCAGCAGTCAACGACCGGGAGAAGCGGAAGAGACCCAGTACTTC. Its translation is CASSQRPGEAEETQYF.

The chain combines TRBV28 with TRBJ1-1; 9 bases match TRBD1. CDR3 length equals 15 residues. CDR1 and CDR2 from the germline V gene are MDHEN and SYDVKM. Trimming cost V 3 bases and J 5 bases; bases outside gene matches: 7. CDR3 nucleotides: TGTGCCAGCAGTTTCCGACAGGGGGTCGGAACTGAAGCTTTCTTT. Protein product: CASSFRQGVGTEAFF.

V and J are TRBV5-1 and TRBJ2-5, with 13 positions matching TRBD2. Germline V gene data show CDR1 as SGHRS and CDR2 as YFSETQ. The CDR3 has 15 residues. Trimming removed 4 bases from V and 5 bases from J; junction bases left unmatched: 5. As DNA, the CDR3 is TGCGCCAGCAGCCAAGGGACTAGCGGGAAGGAGACCCAGTACTTC. It yields the protein CASSQGTSGKETQYF.

Only one count was recorded for this clone. The gene calls are TRBV6-5 and TRBJ1-1; D ambiguous. Germline CDR1 is MNHEY and CDR2 is SVGAGI. This CDR3 is built from 16 residues. V dropped 2 bases and J dropped 1 base, with 14 bases sitting between them. This chain's CDR3 is CASSYKVLPGNTEAFF. The CDR3 DNA reads TGTGCCAGCAGTTACAAGGTACTCCCGGGGAACACTGAAGCTTTCTTT.

The chain joins TRBV5-1 to TRBJ1-6; D uncertain. V shed 5 bases and J shed 9 bases, with 6 bases lying between them. Germline lookup yields CDR1 SGHRS and CDR2 YFSETQ. The CDR3 extends over 11 amino acids. The CDR3 DNA reads TGCGCCAGCAGTAAGAGTTCACCCCTCCACTTT. Protein sequence: CASSKSSPLHF.

In this sample, this clone turned up a few times. The chain combines TRBV25-1 with TRBJ1-2; TRBD1 is a possible D gene (6 bases). The CDR3 contains 14 residues. V was shortened by 6 bases and J by 1 base, with 12 bases between the two germline ends. The germline gives CDR1 MGHDK, CDR2 SYGVNS. DNA of the CDR3: TGTGCCAGCAGCCGAGGGGGGGATAACTATGGCTACACCTTC. Protein product: CASSRGGDNYGYTF.

The rearrangement joins TRBV7-8 to TRBJ1-2, with D maybe TRBD1 (5 bases). Germline CDR1 and CDR2: SGHVS and FQNEAQ. Trimming shortened V by 0 bases and J by 7 bases, and 9 bases separated the two germline ends. This CDR3 has 13 amino acids. The CDR3 nucleotides read TGTGCCAGCAGCTTAGCGGGGCAAATTGGCTACACCTTC. The encoded protein is CASSLAGQIGYTF.

The chain is built from TRBV5-8 and TRBJ2-2; 9 nucleotides line up with TRBD1. The CDR3 consists of 16 residues. CDR1 is SGHTS, CDR2 YDEGEE, per germline. The junction had 9 bases not matched to a gene; V was cut back by 5 bases and J by 4 bases. As DNA, the CDR3 is TGTGCCAGCAGGAAACCGGGACAGGGTTTCACCGGGGAGCTGTTTTTT. Protein: CASRKPGQGFTGELFF.

The V gene is TRBV2, the J gene TRBJ1-3; D not certain. With 9 bases removed from V and 0 bases from J, the gap between germline ends came to 3 bases. Looked up from germline, CDR1 is SNHLY and CDR2 is FYNNEI. This CDR3 spans 11 amino acids. The CDR3 is CASNSGNTIYF. The CDR3 coding sequence is TGTGCCAGTAACTCTGGAAACACCATATATTTT.

The CDR3 region is CASSLNYYQETQYF. The CDR3 DNA reads TGCGCCAGCAGCTTAAACTACTACCAAGAGACCCAGTACTTC. The chain carries TRBV5-1 and TRBJ2-5; no reliable D call. The ends were cut back, 2 bases at V and 0 bases at J, with 8 bases in the middle. The CDR3 has 14 amino acids. The germline V gene has CDR1 SGHRS and CDR2 YFSETQ.

V gene TRBV4-3 combines with J gene TRBJ2-2, with D possibly TRBD1 on 6 matching bases. The CDR3 contains 14 residues. V lost 3 bases and J lost 4, with 9 bases in between. CDR1 is LGHNA and CDR2 is YSLEER in the germline V gene. The CDR3 sequence: CASSQSGATGELFF. DNA for the CDR3: TGCGCCAGCAGCCAGTCAGGGGCCACCGGGGAGCTGTTTTTT.

The chain links TRBV29-1 to TRBJ2-7, with TRBD1 identical over 10 bases. This CDR3 is 15 amino acids long. Germline CDR1 SQVTM, CDR2 ANQGSEA. The V and J ends lost 5 bases and 2 bases, in that order; junction bases with no gene match: 9. The CDR3 DNA sequence: TGCAGCGTTTTTACCGCGGACAGGGGGACCTACGAGCAGTACTTC. As protein: CSVFTADRGTYEQYF.

This clone was found once. The V and J genes are TRBV7-6 and TRBJ1-1, with TRBD1 as a possible D gene (5 bases). The CDR3 consists of 15 residues. Germline V gives CDR1 SGHVS, CDR2 FNYEAQ. V lost 5 bases and J lost 4, with 17 bases in between. Written as DNA, the CDR3 is TGTGCCAGCAGCACTATTGGGGGGGGATCCACTGAAGCTTTCTTT. Translation gives CASSTIGGGSTEAFF. Based on the CDR3 plus reference TRBV7-6 and TRBJ1-1, the full variable domain is GAGVSQSPRYKVTKRGQDVALRCDPISGHVSLYWYRQALGQGPEFLTYFNYEAQQDKSGLPNDRFSAERPEGSISTLTIQRTEQRDSAMYRCASSTIGGGSTEAFFGQGTRLTVV.

This clone was seen just once. The genes are TRBV5-6 and TRBJ1-1; no clear D gene. The CDR3 contains 18 residues. The V and J ends lost 0 bases and 3 bases respectively, with 21 bases between them. CDR1 is SGHDT and CDR2 is YYEEEE in the germline V gene. CDR3 amino acids: CASSLDPHSQSIHTEAFF. The CDR3 region has the DNA TGTGCCAGCAGCTTGGACCCCCACAGCCAGTCTATTCACACTGAAGCTTTCTTT.

This rearrangement joins TRBV12-3 or TRBV12-4 to TRBJ2-2, with D uncertain. V lost 7 bases to trimming and J lost 8 bases, with 11 bases between them. CDR3 length: 12 amino acids. CDR3 in amino acids: CASTPSPGELFF. For the CDR3, the DNA is TGTGCCAGCACCCCCTCCCCGGGGGAGCTGTTTTTT.

The V and J genes are TRBV10-1 and TRBJ2-3, with unresolved D. The length of the CDR3 is 13 residues. Per the germline V gene, CDR1 is WNHNN and CDR2 is SYGVQD (reference sequence). Trimming took off 7 bases at V and 6 bases at J, with 14 bases between the two ends. In DNA form, the CDR3 reads TGCGCCAGCAATCGGGTGGCGACGGATACGCAGTATTTT. Its translation: CASNRVATDTQYF.

The chain links TRBV3-1 (or the pseudogene TRBV3-2) to TRBJ2-2, with 14 bases lining up with TRBD2. The CDR3 consists of 18 residues. Germline V gives CDR1 LGHDT, CDR2 YNNKEL (reference sequence). V was clipped by 1 base and J by 5 bases; unmatched bases: 6. The CDR3 coding sequence is TGTGCCAGCAGCCAAGGAACCGGACTAGCGGGAGGAACCGGGGAGCTGTTTTTT. Its protein is CASSQGTGLAGGTGELFF.

This rearrangement joins TRBV5-6 to TRBJ1-4; 8 bases line up with TRBD1. The V gene's germline CDR1 is SGHDT and CDR2 YYEEEE. This CDR3 is 17 amino acids long. The J segment lost 0 bases and the V segment lost 6 bases, leaving 10 bases of the junction unmatched. CDR3 nucleotides: TGTGCCAGCACCGTGACAGGGGATTCGGCAACTAATGAAAAACTGTTTTTT. Encoded protein: CASTVTGDSATNEKLFF.

About this clone itself: At one end, the junction sequence differs from germline, possibly due to a read error. The chain recombines TRBV5-6 with TRBJ1-2; possible D gene TRBD1, 5 bases. CDR1 SGHDT and CDR2 YYEEEE come from the germline V gene. The CDR3 consists of 15 residues. In DNA form, the CDR3 reads TGTGCCAGCACCTTGTTCTCGGGGGCTAACTATGGCTACACCTTC. Encoded protein: CASTLFSGANYGYTF. Full variable domain (missing parts from reference TRBV5-6 and TRBJ1-2): DAGVTQSPTHLIKTRGQQVTLRCSPKSGHDTVSWYQQALGQGPQFIFQYYEEEERQRGNFPDRFSGHQFPNYSSELNVNALLLGDSALYLCASTLFSGANYGYTFGSGTRLTVV.

Remarks on this clone: Other DNA sequences in the same sample also yield this CDR3. The gene calls are TRBV9 and TRBJ2-7, with D possibly being TRBD1 (5 bases). The CDR3 extends over 15 amino acids. V gave up 0 bases and J gave up 0 bases, with 10 bases separating them. The V gene's germline CDR1 is SGDLS and CDR2 YYNGEE. In DNA, the CDR3 is TGTGCCAGCAGCGTAGGGGGCGATAGCTCCTACGAGCAGTACTTC. Protein: CASSVGGDSSYEQYF.

CDR3 bases: TGTGCCACCAGCAGAGGGAATTCGGGCGGGGGTTACCAAGAGACCCAGTACTTC. It encodes CATSRGNSGGGYQETQYF. The chain uses TRBV15 and TRBJ2-5; 7 nucleotides match TRBD2. The CDR3 is 18 amino acids. The J segment lost 0 bases and the V segment lost 1 base, leaving 11 bases of the junction unmatched. CDR1 and CDR2 from the germline V gene are LNHNV and YYDKDF (reference sequence).